This is a list of T cell receptor beta chains from one sample in a study of T cell changes during pregnancy in multiple sclerosis. This table comes from immunoSEQ multiplex PCR, and its TCRdb copy is limited to in-frame clones, with some not included. The table includes tens of thousands of clones, roughly 87% detected once. The sequencing used CD8+ T cells from peripheral blood mononuclear cells, collected in the first trimester of pregnancy. The receptor set was obtained from a female donor with multiple sclerosis, enrolled in a pregnancy study. CDR3s include the opening cysteine and the closing phenylalanine or tryptophan. D genes are given only for firm matches. The size of a clone is reported for some rows only, either as once, few or many, or as a class for expanded clones.

TRBV9,once,TRBD1,TRBJ2-3,CASSGGQGFGDTQYF,TGTGCCAGCAGCGGGGGACAGGGGTTTGGAGATACGCAGTATTTT
TRBV6-5,.,TRBD1,TRBJ1-2,CASSRGQPYYGYTF,TGTGCCAGCAGTCGGGGACAGCCGTACTATGGCTACACCTTC
TRBV7-9,.,TRBD2,TRBJ2-2,CASGPGTSGSQNTGELFF,TGTGCCAGCGGCCCGGGGACTAGCGGGTCCCAAAACACCGGGGAGCTGTTTTTT
TRBV4-2,.,.,TRBJ2-4,CASSTKNASVKNIQYF,TGTGCCAGCAGCACTAAAAACGCGTCAGTCAAAAACATTCAGTACTTC
TRBV6-5,.,TRBD1,TRBJ2-7,CASSYFQGAYEQYF,TGTGCCAGCAGTTATTTCCAGGGGGCTTACGAGCAGTACTTC
TRBV19,.,TRBD1,TRBJ2-7,CASSIGQGASYEQYF,TGTGCCAGTAGTATAGGACAGGGGGCTTCCTACGAGCAGTACTTC
TRBV27,.,TRBD1,TRBJ2-3,CASSLAPGQGPDTQYF,TGTGCCAGCAGTCTCGCCCCGGGACAGGGACCCGATACGCAGTATTTT
TRBV6-6,.,TRBD1,TRBJ1-2,CASTKETGSWSYGYTF,TGTGCCAGCACCAAGGAGACAGGGTCTTGGAGCTATGGCTACACCTTC
TRBV6-5,.,.,TRBJ1-1,CASSSRQMNTEAFF,TGTGCCAGCAGTTCAAGACAGATGAACACTGAAGCTTTCTTT
TRBV19,once,TRBD2,TRBJ2-3,CASKNLAGVADTQYF,TGTGCCAGCAAAAATCTAGCGGGAGTCGCAGATACGCAGTATTTT
TRBV11-2,.,TRBD2,TRBJ2-3,CASSLTGGGTDTQYF,TGTGCCAGCAGCTTGACGGGAGGGGGCACAGATACGCAGTATTTT
TRBV6-4,few,TRBD2,TRBJ2-1,CASSDSRVGDYHEQFF,TGTGCCAGCAGTGACTCGAGGGTCGGGGACTACCATGAGCAGTTCTTC
TRBV11-2,.,.,TRBJ2-3,CASSRSRGTDTQYF,TGTGCCAGCAGCCGAAGCAGGGGAACAGATACGCAGTATTTT
TRBV2,.,.,TRBJ2-7,CASIRTLGGYEQYF,TGTGCCAGCATCCGTACCCTAGGGGGTTACGAGCAGTACTTC
TRBV19,.,.,TRBJ1-5,CASMRRSYSNQPQHF,TGTGCCAGTATGAGGAGGTCATATAGCAATCAGCCCCAGCATTTT
TRBV19,.,TRBD1,TRBJ1-5,CASSIGGTGFNQPQHF,TGTGCCAGTAGTATAGGGGGGACAGGGTTCAATCAGCCCCAGCATTTT
TRBV6-5,.,.,TRBJ1-1,CASSYSGGANTEAFF,TGTGCCAGCAGTTACTCCGGGGGAGCGAACACTGAAGCTTTCTTT
TRBV9,.,.,TRBJ2-3,CASSVDDAEWGTDTQYF,TGTGCCAGCAGCGTAGACGATGCGGAGTGGGGCACAGATACGCAGTATTTT
TRBV25-1,.,.,TRBJ1-1,CASSEYGARGETEAFF,TGTGCCAGCAGTGAATATGGGGCCAGGGGCGAGACTGAAGCTTTCTTT
TRBV21-1,once,.,TRBJ2-3,CASSNGTSGGTDTQYF,TGTGCCAGCAGCAATGGGACTAGCGGCGGCACAGATACGCAGTATTTT
TRBV9,.,.,TRBJ2-7,CASSVGGGTSEQYF,TGTGCCAGCAGCGTAGGAGGAGGAACTAGCGAGCAGTACTTC
TRBV7-9,.,.,TRBJ2-7,CASSPGLAGADEQYF,TGTGCCAGCAGCCCGGGACTCGCCGGGGCCGACGAGCAGTACTTC
TRBV7-2,.,TRBD2,TRBJ2-1,CASHSGSRNNEQFF,TGTGCCAGCCATAGCGGGAGTCGGAACAATGAGCAGTTCTTC
TRBV19,.,.,TRBJ2-3,CASSFRWGQAGPDTQYF,TGTGCCAGTAGTTTCCGGTGGGGCCAGGCGGGACCAGATACGCAGTATTTT
TRBV4-1,.,TRBD2,TRBJ2-2,CASSRTTSGRAGELFF,TGCGCCAGCAGTCGAACGACTAGCGGGAGGGCCGGGGAGCTGTTTTTT
TRBV11-2,few,.,TRBJ1-1,CASSLTREIGTEAFF,TGTGCCAGCAGCCTAACGAGGGAAATTGGCACTGAAGCTTTCTTT
TRBV28,.,TRBD1,TRBJ1-5,CASSFAGQGDGNQPQHF,TGTGCCAGCAGTTTCGCGGGACAGGGGGACGGCAATCAGCCCCAGCATTTT
TRBV27,.,.,TRBJ1-2,CASSSSGGNYGYTF,TGTGCCAGCAGTTCATCGGGGGGGAACTATGGCTACACCTTC
TRBV6-8,.,.,TRBJ2-2,CAIPRLACTGELFF,TGTGCCATCCCCCGTCTAGCCTGCACCGGGGAGCTGTTTTTT
TRBV7-9,.,TRBD2,TRBJ2-5,CASSLDPGTMDQTQYF,TGTGCCAGCAGCTTAGATCCCGGGACTATGGACCAGACCCAGTACTTC
TRBV5-6,.,TRBD1,TRBJ2-7,CASSFGQGSYEQYF,TGTGCCAGCAGCTTCGGACAGGGCTCCTACGAGCAGTACTTC
TRBV6-5,.,TRBD2,TRBJ2-2,CASSRAGGGTGELFF,TGTGCCAGCAGTCGGGCGGGGGGAGGAACCGGGGAGCTGTTTTTT
TRBV7-4,once,.,TRBJ1-1,CANQQSFYRGAFF,TGTGCCAACCAGCAGTCGTTCTACCGAGGAGCTTTCTTT
TRBV5-6,.,TRBD2,TRBJ2-7,CASSSGTSGSGPSYEQYF,TGTGCCAGCAGCTCCGGGACTAGCGGGAGCGGACCCTCCTACGAGCAGTACTTC
TRBV11-2,.,TRBD2,TRBJ2-7,CASSSRLRGDYEQYF,TGTGCCAGCAGCTCCCGACTACGGGGGGACTACGAGCAGTACTTC